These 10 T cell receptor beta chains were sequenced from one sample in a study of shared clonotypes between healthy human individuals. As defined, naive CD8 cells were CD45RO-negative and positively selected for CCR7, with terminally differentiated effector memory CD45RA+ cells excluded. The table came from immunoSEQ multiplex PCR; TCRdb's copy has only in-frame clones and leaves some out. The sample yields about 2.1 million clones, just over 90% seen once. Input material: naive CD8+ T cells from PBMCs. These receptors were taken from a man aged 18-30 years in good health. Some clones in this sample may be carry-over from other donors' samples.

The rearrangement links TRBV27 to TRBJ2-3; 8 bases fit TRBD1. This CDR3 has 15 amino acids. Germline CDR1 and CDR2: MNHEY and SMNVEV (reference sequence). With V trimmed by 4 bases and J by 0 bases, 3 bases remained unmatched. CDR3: CASSWTGPSTDTQYF. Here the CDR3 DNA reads TGTGCCAGCAGTTGGACAGGGCCCAGCACAGATACGCAGTATTTT.

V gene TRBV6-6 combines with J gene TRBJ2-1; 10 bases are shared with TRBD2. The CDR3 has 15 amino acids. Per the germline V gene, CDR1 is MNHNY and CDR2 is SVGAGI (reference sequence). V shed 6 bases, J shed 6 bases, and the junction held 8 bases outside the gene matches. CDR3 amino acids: CASSYLAGDRNEQFF. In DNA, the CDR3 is TGTGCCAGCAGCTACCTAGCGGGAGACCGCAATGAGCAGTTCTTC.

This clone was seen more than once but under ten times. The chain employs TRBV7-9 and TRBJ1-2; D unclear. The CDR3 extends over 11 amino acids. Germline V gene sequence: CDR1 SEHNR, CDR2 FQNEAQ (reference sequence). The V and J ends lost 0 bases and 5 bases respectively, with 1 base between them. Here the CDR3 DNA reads TGTGCCAGCAGCTTAGCGTATGGCTACACCTTC. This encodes CASSLAYGYTF.

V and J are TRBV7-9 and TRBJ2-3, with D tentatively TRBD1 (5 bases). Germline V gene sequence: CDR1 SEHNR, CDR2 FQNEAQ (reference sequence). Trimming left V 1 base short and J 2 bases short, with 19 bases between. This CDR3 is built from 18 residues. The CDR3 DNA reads TGTGCCAGCAGCTTAGTGGGGCGTCGCGGTATTCTCACAGATACGCAGTATTTT. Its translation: CASSLVGRRGILTDTQYF.

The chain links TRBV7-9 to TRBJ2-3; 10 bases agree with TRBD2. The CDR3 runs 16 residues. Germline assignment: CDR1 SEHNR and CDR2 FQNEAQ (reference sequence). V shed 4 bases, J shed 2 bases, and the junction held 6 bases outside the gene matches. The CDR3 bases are TGTGCCAGCAGCTCCCGGACTAGCGGCGACACAGATACGCAGTATTTT. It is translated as CASSSRTSGDTDTQYF.

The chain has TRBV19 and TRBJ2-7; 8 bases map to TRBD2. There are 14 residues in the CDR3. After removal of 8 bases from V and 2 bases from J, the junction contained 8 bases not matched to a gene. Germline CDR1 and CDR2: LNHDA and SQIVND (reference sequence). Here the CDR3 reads CASSPAGGTYEQYF. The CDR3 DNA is TGTGCCAGTTCCCCGGCGGGGGGAACCTACGAGCAGTACTTC.

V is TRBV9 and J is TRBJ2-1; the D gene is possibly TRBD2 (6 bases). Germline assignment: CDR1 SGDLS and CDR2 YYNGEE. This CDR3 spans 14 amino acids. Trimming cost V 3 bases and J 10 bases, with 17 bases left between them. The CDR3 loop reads CASSGRGAHGEQFF. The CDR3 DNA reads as TGTGCCAGCAGCGGACGCGGGGCCCACGGGGAGCAGTTCTTC.

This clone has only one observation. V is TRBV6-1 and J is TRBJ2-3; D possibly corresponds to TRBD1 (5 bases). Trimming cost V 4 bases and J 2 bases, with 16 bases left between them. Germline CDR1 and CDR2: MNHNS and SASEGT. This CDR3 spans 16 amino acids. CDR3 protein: CASSGRQFRNTDTQYF. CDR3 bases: TGTGCCAGCAGTGGGCGACAGTTTAGGAACACAGATACGCAGTATTTT.

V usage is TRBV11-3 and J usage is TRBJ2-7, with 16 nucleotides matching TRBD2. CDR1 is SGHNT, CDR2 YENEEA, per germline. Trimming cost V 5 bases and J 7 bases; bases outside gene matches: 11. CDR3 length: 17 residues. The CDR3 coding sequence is TGTGCCAGCAGCCTGGGACTAGCGGGAGGGATCCAGGGAGAGCAGTACTTC. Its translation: CASSLGLAGGIQGEQYF. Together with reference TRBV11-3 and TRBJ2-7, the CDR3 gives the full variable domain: EAGVVQSPRYKIIEKKQPVAFWCNPISGHNTLYWYLQNLGQGPELLIRYENEEAVDDSQLPKDRFSAERLKGVDSTLKIQPAELGDSAVYLCASSLGLAGGIQGEQYFGPGTRLTVT.

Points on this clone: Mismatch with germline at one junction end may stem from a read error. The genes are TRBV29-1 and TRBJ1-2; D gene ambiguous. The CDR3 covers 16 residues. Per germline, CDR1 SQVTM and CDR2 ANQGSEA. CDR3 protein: CGVEAMEGPLSFGYTF. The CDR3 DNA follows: TGCGGCGTTGAAGCCATGGAGGGCCCTCTCTCTTTTGGCTACACCTTC.